These T cell receptor beta chains were read from a single sample in a study of blood T cell repertoires in COVID-19. The assay was immunoSEQ multiplex PCR, and TCRdb's table has in-frame clones only and misses some. The sample lists over 75,000 clones; 90% were seen once. Sequenced material: peripheral blood. The receptors derive from a human donor with active COVID-19. The donor label of this sample is uncertain. Both conserved end residues are part of each CDR3. The D gene is left open where the match is weak. The size of a clone is reported for some rows only, either as once, few or many, or as a class for expanded clones.

V gene,D gene,clone size,J gene,CDR3 DNA,CDR3 protein
TRBV10-3,TRBD1,-,TRBJ1-6,TGTGCCACCGGACAGGGGCAGTCACCCCTCCACTTT,CATGQGQSPLHF
TRBV3-1/TRBV3-2,TRBD2,-,TRBJ2-5,TGTGCCAGCAGCCCCGGGACTAGCGGGGGGCTAGGGCCAGAGACCCAGTACTTC,CASSPGTSGGLGPETQYF
TRBV24-1,-,-,TRBJ1-3,TGTGCCACCAGTGATTTGCGTGGAAACACCATATATTTT,CATSDLRGNTIYF
TRBV15,-,-,TRBJ1-1,TGTGCCACCAGCAGAACCCACCGACAGGTTACTGAAGCTTTCTTT,CATSRTHRQVTEAFF
TRBV4-3,TRBD2,-,TRBJ2-4,TGCGCCAGCAGCCAAGCTAGCGGGGGGGCTTTTGGCATTCAGTACTTC,CASSQASGGAFGIQYF
TRBV5-1,TRBD1,-,TRBJ2-7,TGCGCCAGCAGCTTGGCCGGACAGGGTGGCTCCGAGCAGTACTTC,CASSLAGQGGSEQYF
TRBV2,TRBD1,few,TRBJ1-5,TGTGCCAGCAGAAAACAGGGGGCTAGCAATCAGCCCCAGCATTTT,CASRKQGASNQPQHF
TRBV6-2/TRBV6-3,TRBD2,-,TRBJ2-1,TGTGCCAGCAGTTACTTTGCGGGGGGGCCGGGGCAGTTCTTC,CASSYFAGGPGQFF
TRBV30,TRBD1,-,TRBJ1-6,TGTGCCTGGAGTGCCCTACGCGGGACAGCAAGTAGAAATTCACCCCTCCACTTT,CAWSALRGTASRNSPLHF
TRBV6-5,TRBD1,-,TRBJ1-2,TGTGCCAGTTGGACAGGGGACTATGGCTACACCTTC,CASWTGDYGYTF
TRBV19,-,-,TRBJ1-1,TGTGCCAGTAGTAAGGACAGAGCGAACACTGAAGCTTTCTTT,CASSKDRANTEAFF
TRBV20-1,-,-,TRBJ2-1,TGCAGTGCTAGTGGTGGGGGCACCTACAATGAGCAGTTCTTC,CSASGGGTYNEQFF
TRBV28,TRBD1,-,TRBJ1-5,TGTGCCAGCAGACGACAGGGGGCTAGCAATCAGCCCCAGCATTTT,CASRRQGASNQPQHF
TRBV7-6,-,once,TRBJ2-7,TGTGCCAGCAGCTTAGCCGGGACCTACGAGCAGTACTTC,CASSLAGTYEQYF
TRBV6-5,-,-,TRBJ1-3,TGTGCCAGCAGTTACGACAGACACTCTGGAAACACCATATATTTT,CASSYDRHSGNTIYF
TRBV18,-,-,TRBJ1-4,TGTGCCAGCTCACCACGCGAAGCCTATAATGAAAAACTGTTTTTT,CASSPREAYNEKLFF
TRBV27,TRBD1,-,TRBJ2-7,TGTGCCAGCAGTTTATCCCCCAGGGGGTACTCCTACGAGCAGTACTTC,CASSLSPRGYSYEQYF
TRBV13,TRBD1,-,TRBJ2-3,TGTGCCAGCAGCTTAAAATTAAGGGCTGCTGGACAGGGGGTCCCAGATACGCAGTATTTT,CASSLKLRAAGQGVPDTQYF
TRBV18,TRBD1,few,TRBJ2-7,TGTGCCAGCTCACAAACGGGACAGGGAGGCTACGAGCAGTACTTC,CASSQTGQGGYEQYF
TRBV11-2,TRBD1,-,TRBJ1-4,TGTGCCAGCAGCACTGGGGACAGGGGGCTAGAAAAACTGTTTTTT,CASSTGDRGLEKLFF
TRBV27,TRBD1,-,TRBJ2-6,TGTGCCAGCAACCCGACAGGGGCCCCTGGGGCCAACGTCCTGACTTTC,CASNPTGAPGANVLTF
TRBV6-1,TRBD1,-,TRBJ2-7,TGTGCCAGCAGTGGAGCCGGGACAGGGGACTACGAGCAGTACTTC,CASSGAGTGDYEQYF
TRBV6-5,-,-,TRBJ1-1,TGTGCCAGCAGTACCCGACAGGCTACTGAAGCTTTCTTT,CASSTRQATEAFF
TRBV7-9,-,few,TRBJ1-4,TGTGCCAGCAGCACCCGAGCGGGGGCGGCTGAAAAACTGTTTTTT,CASSTRAGAAEKLFF
TRBV7-2,-,-,TRBJ1-6,TGTGCCAGCAGCCCCCAGGCTCACAATAATTCACCCCTCCACTTT,CASSPQAHNNSPLHF
TRBV5-4,TRBD1,-,TRBJ2-3,TGTGCCAGCAGCTTACAGGGGCGGGCAGATACGCAGTATTTT,CASSLQGRADTQYF
TRBV27,-,few,TRBJ2-7,TGTGCCAGCAAAAACGACAGATTTTCCTACGAGCAGTACTTC,CASKNDRFSYEQYF
TRBV7-2,-,-,TRBJ2-2,TGTGCCAGCAGCTTAGAGGGGGGGGTTGGCGGGGAGCTGTTTTTT,CASSLEGGVGGELFF
TRBV7-2,-,-,TRBJ2-4,TGTGCCAGCAGCTTATCGGCGTTAACGGGAAACATTCAGTACTTC,CASSLSALTGNIQYF
TRBV19,-,-,TRBJ2-7,TGTGCCAGTAGTATTGGGGGGGCCCTCTACGAGCAGTACTTC,CASSIGGALYEQYF
TRBV12-3/TRBV12-4,TRBD1,-,TRBJ1-2,TGTGCCAGCAGGACAGGGTATGATGGCTACACCTTC,CASRTGYDGYTF
TRBV7-6,TRBD1,-,TRBJ1-6,TGTGCCAGCAGCACCGGGACAGGGCCTCTAAATTCACCCCTCCACTTT,CASSTGTGPLNSPLHF
TRBV11-2,TRBD1,-,TRBJ2-7,TGTGCCAGCACCAGTACAGGGGGCGTCTCCGAGCAGTACTTC,CASTSTGGVSEQYF
TRBV6-5,TRBD1,-,TRBJ1-1,TGTGCCAGCGTCCGGAGGGGGCAAGCTTTCTTT,CASVRRGQAFF
TRBV5-5,-,-,TRBJ2-6,TGTGCCAGCAGCTTGACGGTCTCTGGGGCCAACGTCCTGACTTTC,CASSLTVSGANVLTF
TRBV7-2,-,-,TRBJ2-3,TGTGCCAGCAGCTTAAATCGTGATACGCAGTATTTT,CASSLNRDTQYF
TRBV6-6,TRBD1,-,TRBJ1-4,TGTGCCAGCAGTTACGGGACAGGGGGACTGTTTTTT,CASSYGTGGLFF
TRBV18,-,-,TRBJ2-2,TGTGCCAGCTCACCAGGACAGGGAGGGACCGGGGAGCTGTTTTTT,CASSPGQGGTGELFF
TRBV5-1,-,-,TRBJ2-3,TGCGCCAGCAGCCTAGGTATCCCCACAGATACGCAGTATTTT,CASSLGIPTDTQYF
TRBV7-2,TRBD1,few,TRBJ2-7,TGTGCCAGCAGCTTATATCCGGGACAGGGGGCCGACGAGCAGTACTTC,CASSLYPGQGADEQYF
TRBV6-5,-,-,TRBJ1-1,TGTGCCAGCAGTTACATAAACGGGGCTGAAGCTTTCTTT,CASSYINGAEAFF
TRBV24-1,-,-,TRBJ1-2,TGTGCCACCAGTGATTCCGCCATAGCAGACCATGGCTACACCTTC,CATSDSAIADHGYTF